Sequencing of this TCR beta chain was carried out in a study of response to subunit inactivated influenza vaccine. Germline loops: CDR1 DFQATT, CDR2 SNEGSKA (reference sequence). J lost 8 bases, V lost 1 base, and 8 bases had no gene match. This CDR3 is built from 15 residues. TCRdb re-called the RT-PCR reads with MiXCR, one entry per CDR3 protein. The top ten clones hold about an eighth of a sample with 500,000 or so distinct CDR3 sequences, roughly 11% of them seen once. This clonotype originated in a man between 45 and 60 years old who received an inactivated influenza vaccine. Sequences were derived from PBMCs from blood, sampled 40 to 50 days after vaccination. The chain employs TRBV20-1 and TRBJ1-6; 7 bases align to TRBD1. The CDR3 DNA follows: TGCAGTGCTAGAGGGACAGGCAAAGTGCATTCACCCCTCCACTTT. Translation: CSARGTGKVHSPLHF.